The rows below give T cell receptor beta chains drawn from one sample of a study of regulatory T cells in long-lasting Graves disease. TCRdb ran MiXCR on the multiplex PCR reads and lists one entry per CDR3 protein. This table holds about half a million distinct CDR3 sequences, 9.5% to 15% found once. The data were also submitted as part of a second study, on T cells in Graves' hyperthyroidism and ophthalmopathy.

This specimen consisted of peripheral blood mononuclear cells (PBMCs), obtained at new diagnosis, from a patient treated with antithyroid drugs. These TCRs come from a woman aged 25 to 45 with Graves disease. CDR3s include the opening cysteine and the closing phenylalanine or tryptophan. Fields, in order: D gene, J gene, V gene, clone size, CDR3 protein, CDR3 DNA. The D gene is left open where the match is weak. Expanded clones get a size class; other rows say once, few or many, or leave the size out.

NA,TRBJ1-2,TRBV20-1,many,CSARDDFNYGYTF,TGCAGTGCTAGGGATGACTTCAACTATGGCTACACCTTC
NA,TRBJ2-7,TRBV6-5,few,CASSYLWSGGYEQYF,TGTGCCAGCAGTTACTTATGGTCAGGGGGGTACGAGCAGTACTTC
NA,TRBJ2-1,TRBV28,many,CASTDPGHSVYNEQFF,TGTGCCAGCACCGATCCGGGACATTCTGTTTACAATGAGCAGTTCTTC
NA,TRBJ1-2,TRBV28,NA,CASTLTDSGYGYTF,TGTGCCAGCACCTTGACCGACAGTGGGTATGGCTACACCTTC
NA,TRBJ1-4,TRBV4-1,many,CASTRGRWNEKLFF,TGCGCCAGCACCCGGGGGCGGTGGAATGAAAAACTGTTTTTT
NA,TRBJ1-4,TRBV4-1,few,CASSQDNEKLFF,TGCGCCAGCAGCCAAGATAATGAAAAACTGTTTTTT
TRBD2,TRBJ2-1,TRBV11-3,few,CASSRTGTSGDNEQFF,TGTGCCAGCAGCCGAACCGGGACTAGCGGGGACAATGAGCAGTTCTTC
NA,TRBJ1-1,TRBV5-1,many,CASSLGTNRNTEAFF,TGCGCCAGCAGCTTGGGAACCAACCGGAACACTGAAGCTTTCTTT
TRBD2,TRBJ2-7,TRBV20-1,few,CSAEPGGTSVSYEQYF,TGCAGTGCCGAACCGGGTGGGACTAGCGTCTCCTACGAGCAGTACTTC
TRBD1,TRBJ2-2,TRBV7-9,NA,CASSSPGKGAFGELFF,TGTGCCAGCAGCTCCCCCGGGAAGGGGGCTTTCGGGGAGCTGTTTTTT
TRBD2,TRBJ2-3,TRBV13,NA,CASSSAGGLADTQYF,TGTGCCAGCAGCTCTGCGGGAGGGTTGGCAGATACGCAGTATTTT
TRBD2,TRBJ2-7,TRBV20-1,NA,CSARDETSVSYEQYF,TGCAGTGCTAGAGACGAGACTAGCGTCTCCTACGAGCAGTACTTC
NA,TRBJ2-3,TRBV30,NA,CAWGSSTDTQYF,TGTGCCTGGGGGTCATCCACAGATACGCAGTATTTT
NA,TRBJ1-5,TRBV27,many,CASSWSFTQPQHF,TGTGCCAGCAGTTGGAGTTTTACCCAGCCCCAGCATTTT
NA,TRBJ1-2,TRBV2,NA,CASTSGVYGYTF,TGTGCCAGCACTTCCGGAGTCTATGGCTACACCTTC
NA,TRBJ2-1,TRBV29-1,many,CSVAVDEQFF,TGCAGCGTTGCGGTCGATGAGCAGTTCTTC
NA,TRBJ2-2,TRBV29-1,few,CSVHTNLNTGELFF,TGCAGCGTTCACACCAACTTGAACACCGGGGAGCTGTTTTTT
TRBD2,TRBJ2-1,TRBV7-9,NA,CASIPGAGGTISYNEQFF,TGTGCCAGCATCCCCGGGGCGGGAGGCACCATCTCCTACAATGAGCAGTTCTTC
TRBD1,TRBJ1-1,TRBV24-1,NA,CATREGGRNTEAFF,TGTGCCACCAGAGAAGGGGGCAGGAACACTGAAGCTTTCTTT
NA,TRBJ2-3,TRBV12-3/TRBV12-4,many,CASSSGSSTDTQYF,TGTGCCAGCAGTTCCGGGTCTAGCACAGATACGCAGTATTTT
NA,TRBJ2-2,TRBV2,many,CASSALSTGELFF,TGTGCCAGCAGTGCCCTATCCACCGGGGAGCTGTTTTTT
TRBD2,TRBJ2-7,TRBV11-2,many,CASSFGSGSYEQYF,TGTGCCAGCAGCTTCGGGAGCGGGAGCTACGAGCAGTACTTC
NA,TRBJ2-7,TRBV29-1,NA,CSVGQVYEQYF,TGCAGCGTTGGACAGGTCTACGAGCAGTACTTC
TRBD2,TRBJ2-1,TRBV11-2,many,CASRRTSGRAREQFF,TGTGCCAGCAGGCGCACTAGCGGGAGGGCCCGTGAGCAGTTCTTC
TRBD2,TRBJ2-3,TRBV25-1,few,CASSHPPGLAGYTDTQYF,TGTGCCAGCAGCCACCCTCCGGGACTAGCGGGATACACAGATACGCAGTATTTT
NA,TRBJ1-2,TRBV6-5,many,CASSYSMGPKGYTF,TGTGCCAGCAGTTACTCGATGGGCCCCAAGGGGTACACCTTC
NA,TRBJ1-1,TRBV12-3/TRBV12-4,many,CASSFTDRGGEAFF,TGTGCCAGCAGTTTCACTGATCGGGGGGGGGAAGCTTTCTTT
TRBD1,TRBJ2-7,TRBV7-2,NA,CASSLVSRDRGNF,TGTGCCAGCAGCTTAGTATCCCGGGACAGAGGGAACTTC
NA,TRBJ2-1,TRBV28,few,CASSLRGFSSYNEQFF,TGTGCCAGCAGTCTCCGGGGGTTTAGCTCCTACAATGAGCAGTTCTTC
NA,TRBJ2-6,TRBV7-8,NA,CASQPLPGRPAGPSGANVLTF,TGTGCCAGTCAACCGCTTCCGGGACGTCCGGCGGGGCCCTCTGGGGCCAACGTCCTGACTTTC
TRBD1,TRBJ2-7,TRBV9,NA,CASSRGQGVYEQYF,TGTGCCAGCAGCCGGGGACAGGGAGTTTACGAGCAGTACTTC
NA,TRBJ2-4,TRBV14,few,CASSQDFIQPGDKNIQYF,TGTGCCAGCAGCCAAGATTTCATCCAGCCGGGTGACAAAAACATTCAGTACTTC
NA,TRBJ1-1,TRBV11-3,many,CASSLQPGPEAFF,TGTGCCAGCAGCTTACAACCAGGCCCTGAAGCTTTCTTT
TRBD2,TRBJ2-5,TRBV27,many,CASSPTPEREGMRETQYF,TGTGCCAGCAGCCCAACCCCAGAGAGGGAGGGCATGAGGGAGACCCAGTACTTC
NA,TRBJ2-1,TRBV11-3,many,CASSLGGVYYNEQFF,TGTGCCAGCAGCTTAGGTGGGGTCTACTACAATGAGCAGTTCTTC
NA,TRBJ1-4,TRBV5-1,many,CASSLDSLNEKLFF,TGCGCCAGCAGCTTGGACAGCCTTAATGAAAAACTGTTTTTT
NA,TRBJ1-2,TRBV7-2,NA,CASSLVRASGYGYTF,TGTGCCAGCAGCTTAGTGAGGGCCTCTGGCTATGGCTACACCTTC
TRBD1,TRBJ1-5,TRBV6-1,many,CASRRTGTGDQPQHF,TGTGCCAGCAGACGGACCGGGACAGGGGACCAGCCCCAGCATTTT
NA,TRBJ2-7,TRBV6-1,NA,CASRNPSLRSSYEQYF,TGTGCCAGCAGGAACCCTTCGTTGCGGAGCTCCTACGAGCAGTACTTC
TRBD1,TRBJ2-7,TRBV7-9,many,CASSGGQTYEQYF,TGTGCCAGCAGCGGGGGACAGACCTACGAGCAGTACTTC
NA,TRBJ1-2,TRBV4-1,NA,CASSQGRGGTFYGYTF,TGCGCCAGCAGCCAAGGACGGGGCGGGACTTTCTATGGCTACACCTTC
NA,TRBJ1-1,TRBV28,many,CASTPPGPRGAEAFF,TGTGCCAGCACGCCTCCGGGCCCCCGAGGGGCTGAAGCTTTCTTT
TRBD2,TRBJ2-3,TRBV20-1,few,CSAQGGASGNTDTQYF,TGCAGTGCTCAAGGCGGGGCTAGCGGGAACACAGATACGCAGTATTTT
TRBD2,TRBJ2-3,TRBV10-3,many,CAISGLAGRTDTQYF,TGTGCCATCAGTGGCCTAGCGGGACGCACAGATACGCAGTATTTT
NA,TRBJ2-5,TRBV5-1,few,CASSLAGHSYQETQYF,TGCGCCAGCAGCTTGGCCGGACATTCGTACCAAGAGACCCAGTACTTC
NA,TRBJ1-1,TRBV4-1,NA,CASSQGRILTEAFF,TGCGCCAGCAGCCAAGGACGGATACTTACAGAAGCTTTCTTT
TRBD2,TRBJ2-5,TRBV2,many,CASSASGRTVKTQYF,TGTGCCAGCAGTGCCAGCGGGAGGACCGTAAAGACCCAGTACTTC
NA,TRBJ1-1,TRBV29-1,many,CSVRGGAGRSEAFF,TGCAGCGTTCGCGGGGGCGCAGGTAGGTCTGAAGCTTTCTTT
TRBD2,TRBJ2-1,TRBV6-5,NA,CASSYSGLAGEQFF,TGTGCCAGCAGTTACTCAGGACTAGCGGGTGAGCAGTTCTTC
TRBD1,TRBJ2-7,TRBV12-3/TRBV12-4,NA,CASSRGTGGIYEQYF,TGTGCCAGCAGTAGAGGGACAGGGGGCATCTACGAGCAGTACTTC
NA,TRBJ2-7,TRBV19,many,CASRDSGSYEQYF,TGTGCCAGTAGGGACTCGGGCTCCTACGAGCAGTACTTC
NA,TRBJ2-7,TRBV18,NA,CASSPTGIGNEQYF,TGTGCCAGCTCACCCACAGGGATTGGCAACGAGCAGTACTTC
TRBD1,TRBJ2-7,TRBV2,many,CASSPTGGRAYEQYF,TGTGCCAGCAGCCCCACAGGGGGCAGGGCCTACGAGCAGTACTTC
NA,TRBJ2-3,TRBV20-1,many,CSEFPVGTDTQYF,TGCAGTGAGTTTCCGGTCGGCACAGATACGCAGTATTTT
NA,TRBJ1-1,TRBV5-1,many,CASSLLRTDDTEAFF,TGCGCCAGCAGCTTGTTGAGGACCGATGACACTGAAGCTTTCTTT
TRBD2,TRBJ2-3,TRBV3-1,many,CASSPETSGSLPDTQYF,TGTGCCAGCAGCCCGGAGACTAGCGGGAGTCTACCAGATACGCAGTATTTT
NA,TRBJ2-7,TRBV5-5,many,CASRWGSEQYF,TGTGCCAGCAGATGGGGGTCCGAGCAGTACTTC
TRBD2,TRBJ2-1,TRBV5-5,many,CASHTAGAGNEQFF,TGTGCCAGCCATACGGCGGGAGCTGGCAATGAGCAGTTCTTC
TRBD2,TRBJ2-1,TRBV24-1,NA,CATSDFGLAGDNEQFF,TGTGCCACCAGTGACTTCGGACTAGCGGGAGACAATGAGCAGTTCTTC